This T cell receptor (beta chain) came from a study of blood T cell repertoires in COVID-19. Study-wide background: PBMCs, B-cell-depleted T cells, or T cells were the source of the cDNA or gDNA that made up the material.

Germline V lookup: CDR1 LNHDA, CDR2 SQIVND (reference sequence). V gave up 1 base and J gave up 2 bases, with 5 bases separating them. This CDR3 contains 13 residues. As handled by the study authors: The assay estimated nucleated cells by amplifying reference gene primers. Here immunoSEQ multiplex PCR was the method, and the copy in TCRdb shows in-frame clones only, minus some. V, J and clone size are those of that table, while D and trimming were read from the DNA. The repertoire holds under 95,000 clones, 88% seen once, with around 40% in the top ten. The sample was peripheral blood. The rearrangement uses TRBV19 and TRBJ2-5; the D is unclear. The TCR sequence derives from a human donor in a cohort sampled during active COVID-19. In DNA, the CDR3 is TGTGCCAGTAGTATAGCTCCTCAAGAGACCCAGTACTTC. Protein: CASSIAPQETQYF.